This TCR beta chain came from a study of T cells in localized non-small cell lung cancer. With regard to this clone: As yet, its antigen is unknown.

Germline V lookup: CDR1 GTSNPN, CDR2 SVGIG (reference sequence). Trimming took 2 bases from V and 3 from J; bases not matched to a gene: 2. The CDR3 is 15 amino acids. Method: immunoSEQ multiplex PCR; TCRdb's copy keeps in-frame clones and lacks some. The sample lists tens of thousands of clones; approximately 84% were seen once. Study results and limitations: Out of the top 100 tumor clones, a median around 57 were seen in adjacent lung. There was higher T cell clonality in uninvolved adjacent lung than in tumor, and it was highest there. Higher blood T cell density tracked longer overall survival.

Sequencing was performed on peripheral blood, taken before any cancer treatment. J is TRBJ1-6 and V is TRBV30, with TRBD1 matching over 9 bases. The sequence derives from a man aged 35 to 69 with stage I lung adenocarcinoma. The CDR3 nucleotides read TGTGCCTGGAGTCGACAGGGGGGCTATAATTCACCCCTCCACTTT. Encoded protein: CAWSRQGGYNSPLHF.